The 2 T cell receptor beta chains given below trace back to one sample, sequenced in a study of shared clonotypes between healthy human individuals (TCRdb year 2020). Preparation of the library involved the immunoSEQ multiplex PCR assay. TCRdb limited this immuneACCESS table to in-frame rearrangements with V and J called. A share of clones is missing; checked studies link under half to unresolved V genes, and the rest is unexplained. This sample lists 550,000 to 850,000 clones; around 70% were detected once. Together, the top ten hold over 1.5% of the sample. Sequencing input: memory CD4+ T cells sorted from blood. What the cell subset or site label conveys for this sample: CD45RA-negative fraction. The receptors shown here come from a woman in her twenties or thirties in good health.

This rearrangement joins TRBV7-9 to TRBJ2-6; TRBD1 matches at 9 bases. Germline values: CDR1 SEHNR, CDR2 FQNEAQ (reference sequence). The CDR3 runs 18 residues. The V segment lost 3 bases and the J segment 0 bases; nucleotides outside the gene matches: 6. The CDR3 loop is CASSFGQGLPSGANVLTF. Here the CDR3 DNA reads TGTGCCAGCAGCTTTGGACAGGGGTTACCCTCTGGGGCCAACGTCCTGACTTTC.

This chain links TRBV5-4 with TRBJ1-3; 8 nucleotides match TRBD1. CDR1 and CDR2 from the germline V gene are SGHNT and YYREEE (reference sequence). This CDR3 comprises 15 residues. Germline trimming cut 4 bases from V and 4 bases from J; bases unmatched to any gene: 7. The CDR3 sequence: CASSDGQGRGNTIYF. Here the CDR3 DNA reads TGTGCCAGCAGCGACGGACAGGGCCGGGGAAACACCATATATTTT.